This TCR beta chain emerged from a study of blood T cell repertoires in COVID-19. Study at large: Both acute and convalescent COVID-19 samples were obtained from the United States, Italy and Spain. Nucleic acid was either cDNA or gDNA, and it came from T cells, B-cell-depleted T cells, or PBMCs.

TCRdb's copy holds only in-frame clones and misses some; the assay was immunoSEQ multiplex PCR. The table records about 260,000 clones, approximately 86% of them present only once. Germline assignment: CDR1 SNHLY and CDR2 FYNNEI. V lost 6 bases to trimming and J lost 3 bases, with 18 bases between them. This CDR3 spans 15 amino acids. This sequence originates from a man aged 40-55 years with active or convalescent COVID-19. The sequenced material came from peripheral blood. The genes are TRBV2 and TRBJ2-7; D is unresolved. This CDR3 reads CASSYTRPPYYEQYF. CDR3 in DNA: TGTGCCAGCAGCTATACCCGTCCGCCCTACTACGAGCAGTACTTC.